One TCR beta chain is described in this entry. Its antigen is still unknown. These data come from a study of cytomegalovirus exposure and HLA in healthy donors. On the study more broadly: Researchers found that approximately 77% of under 450 genotyped donors fell within the Caucasian-associated ancestry cluster. Broader study findings: Reportedly, HLA-A and HLA-B alleles of most subjects were accurately predicted from TCR beta. V- and J-gene trimming of TCR beta was linked (in a later analysis) to a missense DCLRE1C variant. CMV serostatus alone was available as immune exposure information.

In germline, CDR1 is MDHEN, CDR2 SYDVKM. J lost 1 base, V lost 3 bases, and 3 bases had no gene match. This CDR3 comprises 14 residues. PCR used 60 Vbeta primers and 13 Jbeta primers. Libraries were prepared by immunoSEQ multiplex PCR; TCRdb keeps only in-frame clonotypes and omits some of them. The sample includes 35,000 to 45,000 clones. The chain combines TRBV28 with TRBJ2-7, with 7 bases fitting TRBD1. This clonotype originated in a male donor in good health and CMV-seronegative. Input material: PBMCs. The DNA of the CDR3 is TGTGCCAGCAGTTTCGGACAGGCTTCCTACGAGCAGTACTTC. Residues: CASSFGQASYEQYF.